This TCR beta chain was documented in a study of blood T cell repertoires in COVID-19. Across the whole study: The analysed material was cDNA or gDNA that came from T cells, B-cell-depleted T cells, or PBMCs.

Exposed study participants had met a COVID-19 case within 2 weeks before entry. This clone has a single count. V lost 5 bases and J 7 bases, leaving 12 bases between the germline ends. Germline V gene lookup returns CDR1 MDHEN and CDR2 SYDVKM. CDR3 length: 13 residues. The repertoire was sequenced with immunoSEQ multiplex PCR; TCRdb's copy has only in-frame clones and lacks some. The sample records approximately 300,000 clones, 85% being singletons. The sample comprised PBMCs or T cells enriched from blood (not recorded which). The chain employs TRBV28 and TRBJ1-5, with D perhaps TRBD1 (5 bases). This receptor was identified in a woman aged 25 to 39 who had been exposed to COVID-19. CDR3 in amino acids: CASSERGSQPQHF. In DNA, the CDR3 is TGTGCCAGCAGTGAAAGGGGATCCCAGCCCCAGCATTTT.